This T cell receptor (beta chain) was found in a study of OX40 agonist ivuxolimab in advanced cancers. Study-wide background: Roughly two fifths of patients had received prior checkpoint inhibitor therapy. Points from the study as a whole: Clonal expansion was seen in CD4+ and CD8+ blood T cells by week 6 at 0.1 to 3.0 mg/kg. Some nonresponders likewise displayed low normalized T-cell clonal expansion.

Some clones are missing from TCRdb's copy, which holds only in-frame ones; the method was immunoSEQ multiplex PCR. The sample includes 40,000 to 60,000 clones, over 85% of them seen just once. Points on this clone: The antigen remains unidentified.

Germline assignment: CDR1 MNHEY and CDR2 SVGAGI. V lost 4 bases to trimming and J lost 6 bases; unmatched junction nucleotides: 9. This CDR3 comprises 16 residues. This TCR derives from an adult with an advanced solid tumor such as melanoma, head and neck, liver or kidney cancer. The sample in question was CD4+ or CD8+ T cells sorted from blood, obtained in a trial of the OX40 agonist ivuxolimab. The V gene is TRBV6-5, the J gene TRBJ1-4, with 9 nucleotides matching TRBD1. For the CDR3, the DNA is TGTGCCAGCAGTTCGTGGGACAGGGACGGGGATGAAAAACTGTTTTTT. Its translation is CASSSWDRDGDEKLFF.